This entry lists 17 T cell receptor beta chains sequenced from one sample in a study of blood T cell repertoires in COVID-19. Sequenced by immunoSEQ multiplex PCR; TCRdb stores in-frame clones only, minus some. The sample comprises 150,000 to 180,000 clones, roughly nine tenths of which are singletons, and 0.5% to 0.6% rests with the top ten. The sequenced sample was peripheral blood. Receptors originate from a man aged 50 to 60 with acute or convalescent COVID-19.

This sequence joins TRBV27 and TRBJ1-6, with D perhaps matching TRBD1 (5 bases). In germline, CDR1 is MNHEY, CDR2 SMNVEV (reference sequence). This CDR3 is 15 amino acids long. V was shortened by 5 bases and J by 0 bases, with 8 bases between the two germline ends. This CDR3 is CASSLGVSYNSPLHF. CDR3 in DNA: TGTGCCAGCAGTCTAGGGGTCTCCTATAATTCACCCCTCCACTTT.

DNA of the CDR3: TGTGCCGGAGAAGGAAGAGTGAACACTGAAGCTTTCTTT. It specifies CAGEGRVNTEAFF. This sequence joins TRBV13 and TRBJ1-1; D remains ambiguous. Germline CDR1 PRHDT, CDR2 FYEKMQ (reference sequence). The CDR3 is 13 amino acids. The V end lost 11 bases, the J end lost 0 bases, and 13 bases lay between the germline ends.

On this clone itself: The same CDR3 also results from other DNA sequences found in this sample. The chain carries TRBV30 and TRBJ1-3; D is uncertain. The germline CDR1 and CDR2 sequences are GTSNPN and SVGIG (reference sequence). The V and J ends lost 0 bases and 1 base respectively, with 4 bases between them. The CDR3 spans 13 residues. The DNA of the CDR3 is TGTGCCTGGAGTGTACTATCTGGAAACACCATATATTTT. This codes for CAWSVLSGNTIYF.

The gene calls are TRBV19 and TRBJ1-3; the D is unclear. With 3 bases removed from V and 1 base from J, the gap between germline ends came to 13 bases. CDR3 size: 16 residues. Germline CDR1 LNHDA, CDR2 SQIVND (reference sequence). The chain's CDR3 is CASSIGDLGSGNTIYF. For the CDR3, the DNA is TGTGCCAGTAGTATTGGAGACCTCGGGTCTGGAAACACCATATATTTT.

The chain combines TRBV27 with TRBJ2-2, with 8 positions matching TRBD2. CDR3 length: 14 amino acids. Trimming took 5 bases from V and 1 from J; bases not matched to a gene: 0. Germline-derived CDR1 and CDR2 are MNHEY and SMNVEV (reference sequence). This CDR3 reads CASSREGNTGELFF. The DNA of the CDR3 is TGTGCCAGCAGTCGGGAGGGGAACACCGGGGAGCTGTTTTTT.

The chain links TRBV6-5 to TRBJ2-5; maybe TRBD2 (5 bases). V was pared by 5 bases and J by 4 bases, with 14 bases between. Germline loops: CDR1 MNHEY, CDR2 SVGAGI. This CDR3 has 14 amino acids. CDR3 region: CASSPYGEGETQYF. DNA of the CDR3: TGTGCCAGCAGTCCTTACGGAGAGGGAGAGACCCAGTACTTC.

This clone has just one count. This chain uses TRBV7-6 with TRBJ1-4, with D perhaps TRBD1 (6 bases). The CDR3 loop spans 17 amino acids. V dropped 1 base and J dropped 5 bases, with 17 bases sitting between them. From germline, CDR1 is SGHVS and CDR2 FNYEAQ. The CDR3: CASSLVGGQGKNEKLFF. DNA for the CDR3: TGTGCCAGCAGCTTAGTTGGCGGTCAGGGGAAGAATGAAAAACTGTTTTTT.

The rearrangement joins TRBV18 to TRBJ1-5; possible D gene TRBD1, 5 bases. Germline V gene data show CDR1 as KGHSH and CDR2 as LQKENI. Trimming cost V 2 bases and J 1 base, with 9 bases left between them. This CDR3 has 15 amino acids. The CDR3 DNA reads as TGTGCCAGCTCACCAGGGGCGCGGAGCAATCAGCCCCAGCATTTT. Translated: CASSPGARSNQPQHF.

This clone was counted once. The chain links TRBV19 to TRBJ2-3; 14 bases match TRBD2. J was trimmed by 2 bases and V by 3 bases; bases with no gene match: 13. Per the germline V gene, CDR1 is LNHDA and CDR2 is SQIVND (reference sequence). The CDR3 totals 20 residues. The CDR3 bases are TGTGCCAGTAGTATCCCCCCGGGACTAGCGGGGGTGCAGCCCACAGATACGCAGTATTTT. It codes for CASSIPPGLAGVQPTDTQYF.

The gene calls are TRBV29-1 and TRBJ2-1, with 8 bases lining up with TRBD2. In germline, CDR1 is SQVTM, CDR2 ANQGSEA. The J segment lost 1 base and the V segment lost 7 bases, leaving 12 bases of the junction unmatched. This CDR3 is built from 16 residues. CDR3 in amino acids: CSAAGSLAESYNEQFF. The CDR3 DNA follows: TGCAGCGCTGCTGGCTCACTAGCGGAGTCCTACAATGAGCAGTTCTTC.

This clone occurred once. V usage is TRBV2 and J usage is TRBJ1-5; 7 nucleotides line up with TRBD1. There are 14 residues in the CDR3. The germline V gene has CDR1 SNHLY and CDR2 FYNNEI. V gave up 4 bases and J gave up 6 bases; unmatched junction bases: 6. CDR3 protein: CASSGQGIGQPQHF. The CDR3 region has the DNA TGTGCCAGCAGTGGACAGGGAATTGGTCAGCCCCAGCATTTT.

This clone appeared a single time. The J gene is TRBJ2-1, the V gene TRBV5-4; 10 bases map to TRBD2. CDR1 is SGHNT and CDR2 is YYREEE in the germline V gene (reference sequence). V trimming: 3 bases; J trimming: 4 bases; junction bases outside the gene matches: 10. The CDR3 runs to 17 residues. The CDR3 bases are TGTGCCAGCAGCTGGGGGGCCACTAGCGGGACATACAATGAGCAGTTCTTC. Its translation: CASSWGATSGTYNEQFF.

The gene calls are TRBV24-1 and TRBJ2-5; 7 bases are shared with TRBD2. V trimming: 1 base; J trimming: 2 bases; junction bases outside the gene matches: 9. The CDR3 runs to 17 residues. CDR1 KGHDR and CDR2 SFDVKD come from the germline V gene. As DNA, the CDR3 is TGTGCCACCAGTGATTTTAGTGGAACAGCGGGGCAAGAGACCCAGTACTTC. The encoded protein is CATSDFSGTAGQETQYF.

The chain is built from TRBV7-9 and TRBJ2-1; the D gene is possibly TRBD2 (6 bases). The ends were cut back, 5 bases at V and 1 base at J, with 24 bases in the middle. This CDR3 has 19 amino acids. Germline loops: CDR1 SEHNR, CDR2 FQNEAQ (reference sequence). The DNA of the CDR3 is TGTGCCAGCAGCCCGCGGGCCCCACCAAGCGGGCGTTCCTACAATGAGCAGTTCTTC. It encodes CASSPRAPPSGRSYNEQFF.

This chain connects TRBV9 to TRBJ2-5; 7 nucleotides agree with TRBD1. The CDR3 covers 14 residues. Germline CDR1 SGDLS, CDR2 YYNGEE. V shed 2 bases and J 0 bases; nucleotides not matched to a gene: 1. CDR3 nucleotides: TGTGCCAGCAGCGTGGGACAGAACCAAGAGACCCAGTACTTC. Its translation is CASSVGQNQETQYF.

This chain uses TRBV12-5 with TRBJ1-4; 9 bases align to TRBD1. CDR3 length: 15 amino acids. The V gene end was trimmed by 6 bases and the J gene end by 7 bases; junction bases not matched to a gene: 9. Germline V CDR1 and CDR2: LGHNT, FRNRAP. The CDR3 protein is CASGQTGTGREKLFF. As DNA, the CDR3 is TGTGCTAGTGGCCAAACCGGGACAGGGCGTGAAAAACTGTTTTTT.

The chain employs TRBV10-3 and TRBJ1-6; a possible D gene is TRBD1 (6 bases). There are 16 residues in the CDR3. V was pared by 6 bases and J by 4 bases, with 16 bases between. In germline, CDR1 is ENHRY, CDR2 SYGVKD. The CDR3 nucleotides read TGTGCCATCAGGCAGGGTGGCAGGGGTTATAATTCACCCCTCCACTTT. Protein sequence: CAIRQGGRGYNSPLHF.